This T cell receptor (beta chain) is from a study of shared clonotypes between healthy human individuals. Measured with immunoSEQ multiplex PCR; TCRdb has only the in-frame clones, and not every one. The sample holds about 460,000 clones, around 77% seen once. Trimming took off 1 base at V and 3 bases at J, with 7 bases between the two ends. The germline CDR1 and CDR2 sequences are MGHRA and YSYEKL. CDR3 length equals 13 residues. Worth noting for this clone: This probably arose from a read error, given a far larger clone one base away.

The J gene is TRBJ2-7, the V gene TRBV4-1; D gene uncertain. This TCR came from a woman aged 40-49 years in good health. Some clones in this sample may be carry-over from other donors' samples. Sample: PBMCs. Here the CDR3 DNA reads TGCGCCAGCAGCCAAGTAGCTTGCTACGAGCAGTACTTC. It yields the protein CASSQVACYEQYF.